These T cell receptor beta chains were read from a single sample in a study of cytomegalovirus exposure and HLA in healthy donors. The table came from immunoSEQ multiplex PCR; TCRdb's copy has only in-frame clones and leaves some out. The sample includes tens of thousands of clones, about 80% seen only once; the top ten take 7.5% to 9%. Sequences were obtained from PBMCs. Source of these receptors: a man between 18 and 35 years old in good health and CMV-seropositive. Each CDR3 is given with its conserved first and last residue. Fields, in order: V gene, CDR3 protein.

V gene: TRBV6-4
CDR3 protein: CASSDSSRGNEQFF

V gene: TRBV5-4
CDR3 protein: CASSLGLDQLADTQYF

V gene: TRBV6-4
CDR3 protein: CASTQEPQSNTEAFF

V gene: TRBV2
CDR3 protein: CASSETVSAVQETQYF

V gene: TRBV5-6
CDR3 protein: CASSRRTVNTEAFF

V gene: TRBV2
CDR3 protein: CASSAPMSSYNEQFF

V gene: TRBV25-1
CDR3 protein: CASSEGQKYNEQFF

V gene: TRBV9
CDR3 protein: CASSVEEGAGETQYF

V gene: TRBV10-2
CDR3 protein: CASSESGGYEQYF

V gene: TRBV4-2
CDR3 protein: CASSPGTLAGHTGELFF

V gene: TRBV29-1
CDR3 protein: CSVGDRGDGYTF

V gene: TRBV28
CDR3 protein: CASSLPGTLNTEAFF

V gene: TRBV30
CDR3 protein: CASREATGNTIYF